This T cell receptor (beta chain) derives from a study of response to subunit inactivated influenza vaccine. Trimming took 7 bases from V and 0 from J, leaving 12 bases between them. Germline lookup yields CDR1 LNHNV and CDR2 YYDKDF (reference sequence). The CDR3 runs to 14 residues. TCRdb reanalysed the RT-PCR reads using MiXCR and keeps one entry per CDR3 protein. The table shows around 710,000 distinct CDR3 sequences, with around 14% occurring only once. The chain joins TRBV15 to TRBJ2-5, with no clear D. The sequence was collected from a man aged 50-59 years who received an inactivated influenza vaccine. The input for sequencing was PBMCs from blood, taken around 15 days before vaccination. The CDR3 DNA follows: TGTGCCACCACCCCGGGTCCGTACCAAGAGACCCAGTACTTC. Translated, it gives CATTPGPYQETQYF.